The 17 T cell receptor beta chains in this list originate from one sample, sequenced in a study of OX40 agonist ivuxolimab in advanced cancers. The repertoire was sequenced with immunoSEQ multiplex PCR; TCRdb's copy has only in-frame clones and lacks some. The sample contains 40,000 to 50,000 clones, approximately 90% of which appear only once. The sequencing here drew on CD4+ or CD8+ T cells sorted from blood, taken in a trial of the OX40 agonist ivuxolimab. The receptors stem from an adult with an advanced solid tumor such as melanoma, head and neck, liver or kidney cancer.

The rearrangement uses TRBV18 and TRBJ1-1, with no clear D. Germline CDR1 KGHSH, CDR2 LQKENI. V was cut by 3 bases and J by 2 bases, with 13 bases left in between. The CDR3 is 15 amino acids. CDR3: CASSPYVEGNTEAFF. As DNA, the CDR3 is TGTGCCAGCTCACCTTATGTGGAGGGAAACACTGAAGCTTTCTTT.

The chain couples TRBV6-4 to TRBJ2-1; D remains unclear. V was cut by 2 bases and J by 7 bases, with 6 bases left in between. The CDR3 is 12 residues long. Germline V gene data show CDR1 as MRHNA and CDR2 as SNTAGT. CDR3 in amino acids: CASSDEWNEQFF. CDR3 nucleotides: TGTGCCAGCAGTGACGAGTGGAATGAGCAGTTCTTC.

The rearrangement links TRBV15 to TRBJ1-4, with D unresolved. Germline V CDR1 and CDR2: LNHNV, YYDKDF (reference sequence). The CDR3 consists of 14 residues. Trimming shortened V by 7 bases and J by 3 bases, and 12 bases separated the two germline ends. CDR3 region: CATTGIEANEKLFF. The CDR3 nucleotides are TGTGCCACCACGGGGATTGAGGCTAATGAAAAACTGTTTTTT.

The chain combines TRBV7-6 with TRBJ2-1, with D perhaps TRBD1 or TRBD2 (6 bases each). CDR1 SGHVS and CDR2 FNYEAQ come from the germline V gene. There are 12 residues in the CDR3. V was pared by 4 bases and J by 8 bases, with 9 bases between. The CDR3 sequence: CASSYGGHEQFF. In DNA form, the CDR3 reads TGTGCCAGCAGCTACGGGGGCCATGAGCAGTTCTTC.

The chain uses TRBV25-1 and TRBJ2-7; 7 nucleotides agree with TRBD1. Looked up from germline, CDR1 is MGHDK and CDR2 is SYGVNS. Unmatched junction bases numbered 10, after V lost 5 bases and J lost 3 bases. The CDR3 extends over 15 amino acids. The chain's CDR3 is CASSSTGTIGYEQYF. The CDR3 DNA sequence: TGTGCCAGCAGTTCGACAGGGACCATAGGCTACGAGCAGTACTTC.

This chain's CDR3 is CASSYRGYEQYF. The CDR3 DNA sequence: TGTGCCAGCAGCTACAGGGGGTACGAGCAGTACTTC. The rearrangement uses TRBV7-2 and TRBJ2-7; 8 bases are shared with TRBD1. Germline CDR1 and CDR2: SGHTA and FQGNSA. J was trimmed by 4 bases and V by 4 bases; bases with no gene match: 0. The CDR3 sequence is 12 residues long.

The chain carries TRBV7-3 and TRBJ2-2; 8 positions match TRBD1. Looked up from germline, CDR1 is SGHTA and CDR2 is FQGTGA. V lost 1 base to trimming and J lost 3 bases; unmatched junction nucleotides: 7. This CDR3 has 17 residues. The DNA for the CDR3 is TGTGCCAGCAGCTTAAACCAGGGACAGGCGCACACCGGGGAGCTGTTTTTT. It is translated as CASSLNQGQAHTGELFF.

This clone showed up just once. The gene calls are TRBV4-1 and TRBJ1-2; no firm D call. Per the germline V gene, CDR1 is MGHRA and CDR2 is YSYEKL. The length of the CDR3 is 12 residues. Deletions cut 4 bases from V and 7 bases from J, with 10 bases between. The CDR3 reads CASSPGAGGYTF. In DNA, the CDR3 is TGCGCCAGCAGCCCAGGAGCGGGTGGCTACACCTTC.

A few counts support this clone. The chain uses TRBV19 and TRBJ1-5; D is unresolved. The CDR3 sequence is 14 residues long. CDR1 and CDR2 from the germline V gene are LNHDA and SQIVND (reference sequence). The V gene lost 5 bases and the J gene lost 3 bases, with 11 bases spanning the gap. The CDR3, as DNA: TGTGCCAGTAGTTCATTGGACGCCAATCAGCCCCAGCATTTT. It yields the protein CASSSLDANQPQHF.

V usage is TRBV7-8 and J usage is TRBJ2-7; D is possibly TRBD1 or TRBD2 (5 bases each). The V end lost 1 base, the J end lost 5 bases, and 15 bases lay between the germline ends. The CDR3 contains 15 residues. The germline V gene encodes CDR1 SGHVS and CDR2 FQNEAQ. The CDR3 nucleotides read TGTGCCAGCAGCTTAGGGGCCGGGGCCGAGAACGAGCAGTACTTC. It is translated as CASSLGAGAENEQYF.

The rearrangement links TRBV6-5 to TRBJ1-5; D may be TRBD1 (6 bases). Germline CDR1 is MNHEY and CDR2 is SVGAGI. This CDR3 comprises 14 residues. Trimming pared 4 bases from V and 7 bases from J, leaving 14 bases between. CDR3 bases: TGTGCCAGCAGTTGGTCAGGGGCCGGGCAGCCCCAGCATTTT. Its translation: CASSWSGAGQPQHF.

The chain carries TRBV6-5 and TRBJ2-7, with TRBD1 as a possible D gene (5 bases). The ends were cut back, 0 bases at V and 5 bases at J, with 17 bases in the middle. The germline CDR1 and CDR2 sequences are MNHEY and SVGAGI. The CDR3 has 16 residues. Here the CDR3 DNA reads TGTGCCAGCAGTTACTCGAGTGGGGCCCCAGTGGACGAGCAGTACTTC. Encoded protein: CASSYSSGAPVDEQYF.

A few counts support this clone. The chain combines TRBV7-6 with TRBJ2-7; D possibly uses TRBD1 or TRBD2 (5 bases each). The V and J ends lost 5 bases and 6 bases respectively, with 17 bases between them. Looked up from germline, CDR1 is SGHVS and CDR2 is FNYEAQ. CDR3 length: 14 amino acids. CDR3 protein: CASSPSGGTSEQYF. CDR3 nucleotides: TGTGCCAGCAGCCCGAGTGGGGGTACGAGCGAGCAGTACTTC.

Here the CDR3 DNA reads TGTGCCTGGAGTTTGACAGGGAACACCGGGGAGCTGTTTTTT. This codes for CAWSLTGNTGELFF. The chain couples TRBV30 to TRBJ2-2; D may be TRBD1 (6 bases). The CDR3 runs to 14 residues. Germline CDR1 reads GTSNPN; CDR2 reads SVGIG (reference sequence). Trimming took 2 bases from V and 1 from J, leaving 8 bases between them.

This clone was counted a single time. In DNA, the CDR3 is TGTGCCAGCAGCGCATCCCGACAGGTTAATGAAAAACTGTTTTTT. It codes for CASSASRQVNEKLFF. The rearrangement joins TRBV7-9 to TRBJ1-4; TRBD1 is a possible D gene (6 bases). Trimming shortened V by 5 bases and J by 4 bases, and 14 bases separated the two germline ends. Germline values: CDR1 SEHNR, CDR2 FQNEAQ (reference sequence). This CDR3 is built from 15 residues.

This clone was observed a few times. The V gene is TRBV19, the J gene TRBJ2-1, with D unclear. The CDR3 extends over 12 amino acids. Germline V CDR1 and CDR2: LNHDA, SQIVND (reference sequence). Trimming stripped 3 bases from V and 10 bases from J, with 10 bases between. CDR3 nucleotides: TGTGCCAGTAGTATTTGGGTCGGCGAGCAGTTCTTC. Amino acids: CASSIWVGEQFF.

The V gene is TRBV4-1, the J gene TRBJ2-4; D is ambiguous. Per the germline V gene, CDR1 is MGHRA and CDR2 is YSYEKL. V was clipped by 1 base and J by 8 bases, with 6 bases between them. This CDR3 spans 12 amino acids. CDR3 loop: CASSQAYDIQYF. CDR3 nucleotide sequence: TGCGCCAGCAGCCAAGCATACGACATTCAGTACTTC.